This is a list of T cell receptor beta chains from one sample in a study of OX40 agonist ivuxolimab in advanced cancers. Libraries were prepared by immunoSEQ multiplex PCR; TCRdb keeps only in-frame clonotypes and omits some of them. Of 31,000 or so clones in the sample, roughly 79% are singletons; the top ten hold 20% to 25%. The source material was CD4+ or CD8+ T cells sorted from blood, sampled in a trial of the OX40 agonist ivuxolimab. Receptors were obtained from an adult with an advanced solid tumor such as melanoma, head and neck, liver or kidney cancer. CDR3s include the opening cysteine and the closing phenylalanine or tryptophan. The D gene is left open where the match is weak. Some rows have no size entry. The others give once, few or many, or a class for an expanded clone.

TRBD2,TRBV14,NA,TRBJ2-1,CASSQGGRAYEQFF,TGTGCCAGCAGCCAGGGCGGGAGGGCCTATGAGCAGTTCTTC
NA,TRBV2,NA,TRBJ1-2,CASSEALAGDGYTF,TGTGCCAGCAGTGAAGCGCTGGCAGGGGATGGCTACACCTTC
TRBD2,TRBV7-3,NA,TRBJ2-2,CASSPRPGGGNTGELFF,TGTGCCAGCAGCCCCCGCCCGGGAGGTGGAAACACCGGGGAGCTGTTTTTT
NA,TRBV6-1,NA,TRBJ2-7,CASSELNVRTAEQYF,TGTGCCAGCAGTGAACTAAACGTACGGACAGCCGAGCAGTACTTC
NA,TRBV2,NA,TRBJ1-5,CASSGQGNGQPQHF,TGTGCCAGCAGTGGGCAGGGGAATGGGCAGCCCCAGCATTTT
NA,TRBV28,NA,TRBJ1-2,CASRIDSNYGYTF,TGTGCCAGCAGGATAGATTCTAACTATGGCTACACCTTC
NA,TRBV29-1,NA,TRBJ1-3,CSVWGSGNTIYF,TGCAGCGTGTGGGGGTCTGGAAACACCATATATTTT
NA,TRBV14,NA,TRBJ2-1,CASSPFARLGGNEQFF,TGTGCCAGCAGCCCTTTCGCTCGACTTGGAGGGAATGAGCAGTTCTTC
TRBD1,TRBV11-2,NA,TRBJ1-1,CASSSSGQPNTEAFF,TGTGCCAGCAGCTCATCGGGACAGCCGAACACTGAAGCTTTCTTT
NA,TRBV18,few,TRBJ2-1,CASSSSRNEQFF,TGTGCCAGCTCATCTTCACGCAATGAGCAGTTCTTC
NA,TRBV4-1,NA,TRBJ1-1,CASSQEIRNTEAFF,TGCGCCAGCAGCCAAGAGATCAGGAACACTGAAGCTTTCTTT
TRBD2,TRBV10-2,NA,TRBJ2-1,CASSLRTSGAYEQFF,TGCGCCAGCTCCCTACGGACTAGCGGGGCCTATGAGCAGTTCTTC
TRBD2,TRBV13,NA,TRBJ2-1,CASSLGLGGGSYNEQFF,TGTGCCAGCAGCCTGGGTCTGGGCGGGGGATCCTACAATGAGCAGTTCTTC
TRBD2,TRBV4-2,NA,TRBJ2-7,CASSQERESHEQYF,TGTGCCAGCAGCCAAGAGCGGGAGTCGCACGAGCAGTACTTC
NA,TRBV18,once,TRBJ2-1,CASSPWEGGRNEQFF,TGTGCCAGCTCACCATGGGAGGGGGGCCGTAATGAGCAGTTCTTC
TRBD1,TRBV9,NA,TRBJ2-1,CASNAQGAHLDEQFF,TGTGCCAGCAACGCCCAGGGGGCGCATCTGGATGAGCAGTTCTTC
NA,TRBV11-1,few,TRBJ2-7,CASSLGGNPEQYF,TGTGCCAGCAGCTTAGGGGGGAACCCGGAGCAGTACTTC
NA,TRBV7-2,NA,TRBJ1-6,CASSSDGQPYNSPLHF,TGTGCCAGCAGCTCAGACGGACAGCCTTATAATTCACCCCTCCACTTT
NA,TRBV5-5,NA,TRBJ2-5,CASSFSVQETQYF,TGTGCCAGCAGCTTTAGTGTCCAAGAGACCCAGTACTTC
TRBD1,TRBV19,NA,TRBJ1-2,CASSIKPGTGAGYTF,TGTGCCAGTAGTATAAAGCCCGGGACAGGAGCAGGCTACACCTTC
NA,TRBV7-8,NA,TRBJ1-1,CASSLREGTMNTEAFF,TGTGCCAGCAGCTTAAGGGAGGGAACTATGAACACTGAAGCTTTCTTT
TRBD1,TRBV7-9,NA,TRBJ2-7,CASSSSGTGEHEQYF,TGTGCCAGCAGCTCGTCCGGGACAGGGGAACACGAGCAGTACTTC
NA,TRBV6-5,NA,TRBJ1-1,CASSYDNRKNTEAFF,TGTGCCAGCAGTTATGATAACAGAAAGAACACTGAAGCTTTCTTT
NA,TRBV5-8,NA,TRBJ2-5,CASSLGAIKPQETQYF,TGTGCCAGCAGCTTGGGGGCCATCAAACCCCAAGAGACCCAGTACTTC
TRBD2,TRBV5-1,few,TRBJ2-7,CASSFLGTSGYEQYF,TGCGCCAGCAGCTTCCTAGGGACTAGCGGCTACGAGCAGTACTTC
NA,TRBV5-8,NA,TRBJ2-6,CASSRYPGSGANVLTF,TGTGCCAGCAGTCGTTACCCAGGGTCTGGGGCCAACGTCCTGACTTTC
TRBD1,TRBV10-3,NA,TRBJ1-1,CAISVQGAKTEAFF,TGTGCCATCAGTGTCCAGGGGGCGAAAACTGAAGCTTTCTTT
NA,TRBV28,large,TRBJ1-4,CASGRGGGREKLFF,TGTGCCAGCGGGCGTGGGGGAGGCAGGGAAAAACTGTTTTTT
NA,TRBV10-3,NA,TRBJ2-1,CAISGASSYNEQFF,TGTGCCATCAGTGGCGCTAGCTCCTACAATGAGCAGTTCTTC
NA,TRBV6-1,NA,TRBJ1-1,CASRQGSMNTEAFF,TGTGCCAGCAGACAAGGGTCTATGAACACTGAAGCTTTCTTT
TRBD1,TRBV27,NA,TRBJ1-5,CASSRDRGQPQHF,TGTGCCAGCAGCCGGGACAGGGGTCAGCCCCAGCATTTT
TRBD2,TRBV7-3,NA,TRBJ2-7,CASSYGTSSEQYF,TGTGCCAGCAGCTACGGGACTAGCAGCGAGCAGTACTTC
NA,TRBV28,NA,TRBJ2-4,CAIKNGFQGIQYF,TGTGCCATCAAAAATGGCTTCCAGGGCATTCAGTACTTC
TRBD2,TRBV7-3,NA,TRBJ2-1,CASSPGREREGNEQFF,TGTGCCAGCAGTCCCGGGAGGGAGCGGGAAGGTAATGAGCAGTTCTTC
NA,TRBV19,NA,TRBJ1-2,CASSIAAGPYGYTF,TGTGCCAGTAGTATAGCAGCAGGACCCTATGGCTACACCTTC
NA,TRBV28,NA,TRBJ1-1,CASSLPQERSIFTEAFF,TGTGCCAGCAGTCTCCCCCAGGAACGTTCAATCTTCACTGAAGCTTTCTTT
TRBD1,TRBV27,NA,TRBJ1-5,CASSSTRTGFSNQPQHF,TGTGCCAGCAGTTCGACCCGGACAGGGTTTAGCAATCAGCCCCAGCATTTT
NA,TRBV4-3,NA,TRBJ2-7,CASSQESRSYEQYF,TGCGCCAGCAGCCAAGAAAGCCGGTCCTACGAGCAGTACTTC
TRBD2,TRBV9,NA,TRBJ2-2,CASSPGGAGDTGELFF,TGTGCCAGCAGCCCTGGTGGAGCGGGAGACACCGGGGAGCTGTTTTTT
NA,TRBV28,NA,TRBJ1-5,CASTPFNQPQHF,TGTGCCAGCACCCCCTTTAATCAGCCCCAGCATTTT
TRBD1,TRBV28,NA,TRBJ1-6,CASRGQGALRNSPLHF,TGTGCCAGCAGGGGACAGGGGGCGTTAAGGAATTCACCCCTCCACTTT
NA,TRBV5-1,NA,TRBJ1-6,CASSVDLNSPLHF,TGCGCCAGCAGCGTGGACCTAAATTCACCCCTCCACTTT
TRBD2,TRBV2,NA,TRBJ2-1,CATGWTSGVDEQFF,TGTGCCACGGGATGGACTAGCGGGGTGGATGAGCAGTTCTTC
TRBD2,TRBV5-3,NA,TRBJ2-1,CARSHRLAGEREQFF,TGTGCCAGAAGCCATCGACTAGCGGGGGAGAGAGAGCAGTTCTTC